A selection of T cell receptor beta chains follows, all from one sample in a study of T cells in Graves' hyperthyroidism and ophthalmopathy. TCRdb reanalysed the multiplex PCR reads using MiXCR and keeps one entry per CDR3 protein. The sample lists 730,000 or so distinct CDR3 sequences; under 20% were seen once. Material for sequencing was blood. All receptors come from a woman aged 45-60 years with Graves' hyperthyroidism that later progressed to Graves' ophthalmopathy. The CDR3 runs from the conserved cysteine through the conserved F or W. The order of the fields is J gene, V gene, CDR3 protein.

TRBJ2-7 TRBV4-1 CASSQDSLLTYEQYF
TRBJ1-2 TRBV4-1 CASSQDGQNYGYTF
TRBJ2-3 TRBV9 CASSTGVTGGGTDTQYF
TRBJ2-1 TRBV5-8 CASSQRYNEQFF
TRBJ2-1 TRBV7-2 CASGLEGRGEQFF
TRBJ1-1 TRBV4-2 CASSQGPLGAFTEAFF
TRBJ2-7 TRBV7-9 CASSQPPGQGRFDEQYF
TRBJ2-5 TRBV20-1 CSARKGLAGVPQETQYF
TRBJ1-1 TRBV10-1 CASSTGTGDTFF
TRBJ1-6 TRBV20-1 CSARDQGTGAQPLHF
TRBJ2-1 TRBV24-1 CATSDLSDRGGDEQFF
TRBJ2-5 TRBV6-1 CASSQDSEETQYF
TRBJ1-5 TRBV20-1 CSASRRNQPQHF
TRBJ2-2 TRBV6-1 CASTSDGGGDTGELFF
TRBJ1-6 TRBV12-3/TRBV12-4 CASSPRTAGPLHF
TRBJ2-5 TRBV4-1 CASSLRWGSGETQYF
TRBJ1-2 TRBV12-3/TRBV12-4 CASSRALYGYTF
TRBJ1-4 TRBV18 CASSDQGEKLFF
TRBJ2-1 TRBV7-9 CASSSRGLAGDEQFF
TRBJ1-4 TRBV12-3/TRBV12-4 CASSLMAATNEKLFF
TRBJ1-1 TRBV19 CASSDPGLMNTEAFF
TRBJ2-1 TRBV30 CAWSSLAAIPNNEQFF
TRBJ1-1 TRBV11-2 CASSLETVFF
TRBJ2-3 TRBV6-1 CASSEGASTDTQYF